This section outlines one TCR beta chain sequence together with its context. This could be a read error, since a much larger clone is one nucleotide away. The entry originates in a study of T cells in Graves' hyperthyroidism and ophthalmopathy. This CDR3 is 14 amino acids long. Germline V gene sequence: CDR1 SGDLS, CDR2 YYNGEE. Trimming stripped 3 bases from V and 4 bases from J, with 8 bases between. Amplification yielded TCR beta CDR3 regions, with RNA transcripts as the source. Primed by the HTBI set, a first-round RT-PCR was run on the TCR CDR3. Each CDR3 protein gets one entry after TCRdb re-called the multiplex PCR reads with MiXCR. This table has about 840,000 distinct CDR3 sequences, 35% to 40% appearing once.

The sample was blood. This clonotype was sampled from a man younger than 35 with Graves' hyperthyroidism. The chain uses TRBV9 and TRBJ2-6, with D possibly called TRBD1 or TRBD2 (5 bases each). CDR3 sequence reads: CASSAEGGANVLTF. The CDR3 DNA sequence: TGTGCCAGCAGCGCCGAGGGGGGGGCCAACGTCCTGACTTTC. Looking up the rest from reference TRBV9 and TRBJ2-6 gives the full variable domain: DSGVTQTPKHLITATGQRVTLRCSPRSGDLSVYWYQQSLDQGLQFLIQYYNGEERAKGNILERFSAQQFPDLHSELNLSSLELGDSALYFCASSAEGGANVLTFGAGSRLTVL.